Each of the 24 T cell receptor beta chains below was sequenced from the same sample in a study of OX40 agonist ivuxolimab in advanced cancers. Sequenced by immunoSEQ multiplex PCR; TCRdb stores in-frame clones only, minus some. The sample has approximately 39,000 clones, about 81% seen once. The input for sequencing was CD4+ or CD8+ T cells sorted from blood, taken in a trial of the OX40 agonist ivuxolimab. Receptors were obtained from an adult with an advanced solid tumor such as melanoma, head and neck, liver or kidney cancer.

This clone was found once. The V gene is TRBV9, the J gene TRBJ2-1; no clear D. Trimming stripped 0 bases from V and 0 bases from J, with 10 bases between. Germline-derived CDR1 and CDR2 are SGDLS and YYNGEE. CDR3 size: 16 residues. Here the CDR3 DNA reads TGTGCCAGCAGCGTAGGCTTGGCGGCCTCCTACAATGAGCAGTTCTTC. This sequence encodes CASSVGLAASYNEQFF.

The chain combines TRBV15 with TRBJ2-3, with 7 bases that match TRBD1. CDR3 length: 15 amino acids. Unmatched junction bases numbered 3, after V lost 2 bases and J lost 1 base. From germline, CDR1 is LNHNV and CDR2 YYDKDF (reference sequence). The CDR3 DNA reads as TGTGCCACCAGCAGAAGACAGGGCGGCACAGATACGCAGTATTTT. Amino acids: CATSRRQGGTDTQYF.

The sample holds a few counts of this clone. The rearrangement links TRBV5-6 to TRBJ1-4; D not certain. The CDR3 covers 14 residues. Germline-derived CDR1 and CDR2 are SGHDT and YYEEEE. V was cut by 5 bases and J by 0 bases, with 8 bases left in between. CDR3 residues: CASSRITTNEKLFF. Written as DNA, the CDR3 is TGTGCCAGCAGTCGCATCACAACTAATGAAAAACTGTTTTTT.

The CDR3 bases are TGTGCCAGCCGGGACAACGGAAACACCATATATTTT. Translated, it gives CASRDNGNTIYF. This chain joins TRBV2 and TRBJ1-3; tentative D call: TRBD1 (6 bases). The V gene's germline CDR1 is SNHLY and CDR2 FYNNEI. The V and J ends lost 8 bases and 4 bases respectively, with 9 bases between them. CDR3 length: 12 amino acids. The variable domain in full, completed from reference TRBV2 and TRBJ1-3, reads EPEVTQTPSHQVTQMGQEVILRCVPISNHLYFYWYRQILGQKVEFLVSFYNNEISEKSEIFDDQFSVERPDGSNFTLKIRSTKLEDSAMYFCASRDNGNTIYFGEGSWLTVV.

V and J are TRBV6-6 and TRBJ2-5, with no clear D. This CDR3 region has 12 residues. The germline CDR1 and CDR2 sequences are MNHNY and SVGAGI (reference sequence). The V end was cut by 6 bases, the J end by 6 bases, with 11 bases between. DNA of the CDR3: TGTGCCAGCAGCCCCCAGGACCAGACCCAGTACTTC. Amino acid sequence: CASSPQDQTQYF.

The rearrangement uses TRBV19 and TRBJ1-2; tentatively, D is TRBD1 (5 bases). The V end lost 5 bases, the J end lost 3 bases, and 7 bases lay between the germline ends. This CDR3 is 12 amino acids long. Looked up from germline, CDR1 is LNHDA and CDR2 is SQIVND (reference sequence). The DNA of the CDR3 is TGTGCCAGTAGTGGGGACTACTATGGCTACACCTTC. This codes for CASSGDYYGYTF.

V and J are TRBV28 and TRBJ2-7; TRBD2 matches at 8 bases. The CDR3 spans 15 residues. After removal of 4 bases from V and 4 bases from J, the junction contained 9 bases not matched to a gene. Germline lookup yields CDR1 MDHEN and CDR2 SYDVKM. The CDR3: CASSSPTSGTYEQYF. CDR3 sequence (DNA): TGTGCCAGCAGTTCCCCCACTAGCGGCACTTACGAGCAGTACTTC.

J is TRBJ2-1 and V is TRBV5-1, with 9 bases that match TRBD2. The CDR3 sequence is 15 residues long. CDR1 is SGHRS and CDR2 is YFSETQ in the germline V gene. The V and J ends lost 0 bases and 10 bases, in that order; junction bases with no gene match: 8. The CDR3 region has the DNA TGCGCCAGCAGCTTGGTGGGCGGGAGGGCCGGGGAGCAGTTCTTC. The encoded protein is CASSLVGGRAGEQFF.

This clone is large by share. The rearrangement links TRBV7-3 to TRBJ2-7; D gene unclear. Per the germline V gene, CDR1 is SGHTA and CDR2 is FQGTGA. Trimming removed 1 base at V and 3 bases at J, with 7 bases between. The CDR3 is made up of 13 amino acids. The CDR3 loop is CASSLINGYEQYF. CDR3 sequence (DNA): TGTGCCAGCAGCTTAATAAACGGCTACGAGCAGTACTTC.

V gene TRBV7-9 combines with J gene TRBJ1-1, with a tentative D call TRBD1 (6 bases). The CDR3 length is 15 residues. Germline values: CDR1 SEHNR, CDR2 FQNEAQ (reference sequence). V lost 5 bases and J 4 bases, leaving 17 bases between the germline ends. CDR3 loop: CASSLQGMTGTEAFF. The CDR3 coding sequence is TGTGCCAGCAGCCTACAGGGTATGACGGGCACTGAAGCTTTCTTT.

Turning to this clone: Other DNA sequences of this sample code for an identical CDR3. The chain carries TRBV28 and TRBJ1-2; 7 nucleotides agree with TRBD1. V was clipped by 4 bases and J by 1 base; unmatched bases: 3. The CDR3 is 14 residues long. Germline CDR1 is MDHEN and CDR2 is SYDVKM. As DNA, the CDR3 is TGTGCCAGCAGTTCAGGGGGGGGTAACTATGGCTACACCTTC. Encoded protein: CASSSGGGNYGYTF.

This clone was detected only once. The J gene is TRBJ2-3, the V gene TRBV6-6; the D gene is possibly TRBD2 (6 bases). In germline, CDR1 is MNHNY, CDR2 SVGAGI (reference sequence). CDR3 length equals 16 residues. V shed 2 bases and J shed 3 bases, with 15 bases lying between them. The CDR3 region is CASSYPWASGTDTQYF. DNA of the CDR3: TGTGCCAGCAGTTACCCCTGGGCCAGCGGGACAGATACGCAGTATTTT.

This rearrangement joins TRBV6-5 to TRBJ1-2; 7 bases fit TRBD1. The trim removed 5 bases at V and 6 bases at J, leaving 9 bases unmatched. The CDR3 spans 14 residues. Germline V lookup: CDR1 MNHEY, CDR2 SVGAGI. The CDR3 DNA sequence: TGTGCCAGCAGTGCCGCGACAGGGATAGATGGCTACACCTTC. Amino acids: CASSAATGIDGYTF.

The chain joins TRBV5-3 to TRBJ2-1; 14 nucleotides match TRBD2. TRBV5-3 is marked as an open reading frame, function uncertain. The CDR3 has 17 amino acids. Trimming at V came to 6 bases and at J to 5 bases, leaving 10 bases not matched to a gene. The CDR3 loop reads CARKHATSGRGDNEQFF. The CDR3, as DNA: TGTGCCAGAAAACATGCGACTAGCGGGAGGGGCGACAATGAGCAGTTCTTC.

The gene calls are TRBV14 and TRBJ2-1; 7 nucleotides line up with TRBD2. V lost 4 bases and J lost 4; bases outside the gene matches: 10. Germline CDR1 reads SGHDN; CDR2 reads FVKESK. The CDR3 is made up of 16 amino acids. CDR3 in DNA: TGTGCCAGCAGCCTACTCCGGCGGGAGCGGTACAATGAGCAGTTCTTC. It yields the protein CASSLLRRERYNEQFF.

The chain couples TRBV15 to TRBJ2-3, with D possibly called TRBD1 or TRBD2 (5 bases each). V lost 0 bases and J lost 6, with 16 bases in between. Germline-derived CDR1 and CDR2 are LNHNV and YYDKDF (reference sequence). This CDR3 region has 16 residues. Here the CDR3 reads CATSRDGAVAMDTQYF. CDR3 coding DNA: TGTGCCACCAGCAGAGACGGGGCGGTGGCAATGGATACGCAGTATTTT. Filled out from reference TRBV15 and TRBJ2-3, the complete variable domain reads DAMVIQNPRYQVTQFGKPVTLSCSQTLNHNVMYWYQQKSSQAPKLLFHYYDKDFNNEADTPDNFQSRRPNTSFCFLDIRSPGLGDTAMYLCATSRDGAVAMDTQYFGPGTRLTVL.

The chain is built from TRBV6-1 and TRBJ2-2; D possibly corresponds to TRBD2 (5 bases). Trimming stripped 3 bases from V and 3 bases from J, with 8 bases between. The germline V gene encodes CDR1 MNHNS and CDR2 SASEGT. The CDR3 has 14 amino acids. The CDR3 region has the DNA TGTGCCAGCAGTGATCGGGGTTACACCGGGGAGCTGTTTTTT. This codes for CASSDRGYTGELFF.

The chain joins TRBV10-2 to TRBJ1-6; tentative D call: TRBD1 (6 bases). Trimming stripped 4 bases from V and 7 bases from J, with 14 bases between. The CDR3 runs to 15 residues. The germline V gene encodes CDR1 WSHSY and CDR2 SAAADI. CDR3 protein: CASSGQGIVNSPLHF. The CDR3 region has the DNA TGCGCCAGCAGTGGCCAGGGGATCGTAAATTCACCCCTCCACTTT.

The chain couples TRBV5-4 to TRBJ1-4; the match to TRBD1 covers 10 bases. Germline V lookup: CDR1 SGHNT, CDR2 YYREEE (reference sequence). V shed 4 bases, J shed 1 base, and the junction held 7 bases outside the gene matches. The CDR3 runs to 17 residues. The CDR3 bases are TGTGCCAGCAGCCCCGGGACAGGGGAGGTAACTAATGAAAAACTGTTTTTT. This gives the protein CASSPGTGEVTNEKLFF. Looking up the rest from reference TRBV5-4 and TRBJ1-4 gives the full variable domain: ETGVTQSPTHLIKTRGQQVTLRCSSQSGHNTVSWYQQALGQGPQFIFQYYREEENGRGNFPPRFSGLQFPNYSSELNVNALELDDSALYLCASSPGTGEVTNEKLFFGSGTQLSVL.

The CDR3 region is CASSPNMEFNQPQHF. CDR3 nucleotide sequence: TGTGCCAGCTCACCGAACATGGAATTCAATCAGCCCCAGCATTTT. The V call is TRBV18, the J call TRBJ1-5; D is ambiguous. The germline V gene encodes CDR1 KGHSH and CDR2 LQKENI. The V end lost 3 bases, the J end lost 3 bases, and 12 bases lay between the germline ends. The CDR3 has 15 amino acids.

This CDR3 is CASSGRGTGAPTQYF. CDR3 coding DNA: TGTGCCAGCAGCGGCAGGGGGACAGGTGCCCCTACGCAGTATTTT. The chain recombines TRBV28 with TRBJ2-3; 8 bases are a match to TRBD1. Germline V lookup: CDR1 MDHEN, CDR2 SYDVKM. This CDR3 spans 15 amino acids. Trimming took 6 bases from V and 8 from J; bases not matched to a gene: 13.

This chain connects TRBV6-1 to TRBJ2-2, with a possible D match to TRBD1 (6 bases). Trimming cost V 4 bases and J 2 bases, with 11 bases left between them. The germline V gene has CDR1 MNHNS and CDR2 SASEGT. The CDR3 sequence is 15 residues long. For the CDR3, the DNA is TGTGCCAGCAGTGGAAAAGGGACAAACACCGGGGAGCTGTTTTTT. Amino acid sequence: CASSGKGTNTGELFF.

The gene calls are TRBV5-1 and TRBJ2-2, with 14 bases fitting TRBD2. Germline V gene sequence: CDR1 SGHRS, CDR2 YFSETQ. V lost 3 bases and J lost 6; bases outside the gene matches: 19. The CDR3 runs 21 residues. CDR3 sequence: CASSSAWTSGGSTRGPGELFF. The CDR3 DNA reads as TGCGCCAGCAGCTCTGCTTGGACTAGCGGGGGGTCGACTCGAGGTCCCGGGGAGCTGTTTTTT.

The V call is TRBV7-2, the J call TRBJ1-1, with D unresolved. This CDR3 region has 13 residues. Germline V gene lookup returns CDR1 SGHTA and CDR2 FQGNSA. Trimming removed 3 bases at V and 3 bases at J, with 8 bases between. In nucleotides, the CDR3 is TGTGCCAGCAGCTTGACGGAGTACACTGAAGCTTTCTTT. Protein product: CASSLTEYTEAFF.